What follows are 5 T cell receptor beta chains derived from one specimen sequenced in a study of CXCR3-negative and CXCR3-positive naive CD8 T cells. Study findings and constraints: Against CXCR3-negative naive cells, CXCR3-positive naive cells showed more hydrophobic TRB CDR3s.

Each TRB cDNA library was prepared by 5' RACE (with UMI labels). Using the 5' RACE reads, TCRdb records one entry per CDR3 protein without DNA. This sample's clone table lists about 140,000 distinct CDR3 sequences. No cognate antigen is known for these TCRs. The source material was naive CXCR3+ CD8+ T cells from blood. Subset specified: CD45RO-CCR7+CD27+CD95- naive CD8+ T cells expressing CXCR3 (TNR3+). The receptors were gathered from a human donor in good health. Some clones in this sample may be carry-over from other donors' samples.

The chain carries TRBV15 and TRBJ2-5; TCRdb lists TRBD1, though no DNA is available to test this call. The germline gives CDR1 LNHNV, CDR2 YYDKDF (reference sequence). The CDR3 is made up of 15 amino acids. This CDR3 is CATTPGEGNQETQYF. The full variable domain, completed using reference TRBV15 and TRBJ2-5, is DAMVIQNPRYQVTQFGKPVTLSCSQTLNHNVMYWYQQKSSQAPKLLFHYYDKDFNNEADTPDNFQSRRPNTSFCFLDIRSPGLGDTAMYLCATTPGEGNQETQYFGPGTRLLVL.

V is TRBV13 and J is TRBJ2-5; TCRdb's D gene call, TRBD2, goes unchecked for lack of DNA. Germline CDR1 is PRHDT and CDR2 is FYEKMQ (reference sequence). The CDR3 runs 16 residues. CDR3 protein: CASSHVLAGNQETQYF.

This chain uses TRBV28 with TRBJ2-7; no DNA is available, so the TRBD2 call from TCRdb remains unchecked. CDR3 length: 15 residues. Per the germline V gene, CDR1 is MDHEN and CDR2 is SYDVKM. This chain's CDR3 is CASSLTGTYSYEQYF.

The V gene is TRBV6-6, the J gene TRBJ1-3; TCRdb outputs TRBD1, but without DNA this stays unchecked. Germline V gene lookup returns CDR1 MNHNY and CDR2 SVGAGI (reference sequence). The CDR3 extends over 12 amino acids. CDR3: CASSYDRASFYF.

J is TRBJ2-1 and V is TRBV6-2 or TRBV6-3. Germline assignment: CDR1 MNHEY and CDR2 SVGEGT. The CDR3 spans 13 residues. The CDR3: CASSYVSYNEQSF.